These T cell receptor beta chains were read from a single sample in a study of T cell responses to AZD1222 COVID-19 vaccine. Profiled with immunoSEQ multiplex PCR; TCRdb holds only in-frame clones, not every one. Seen here are 60,000 to 75,000 clones, about 80% observed once, and the top ten hold roughly 4%. Specimen: peripheral blood, collected 28 days after the second AZD1222 dose. The receptors were gathered from an adult who received the AZD1222 COVID-19 vaccine. Each CDR3 is given with its conserved first and last residue. Each record gives: CDR3 protein, J gene, V gene.

CDR3aa: CASSVDLTGNTEAFF
j_gene: TRBJ1-1
v_gene: TRBV9

CDR3aa: CASSQLVQEQFF
j_gene: TRBJ2-1
v_gene: TRBV3-1/TRBV3-2

CDR3aa: CASSTGTRNTGELFF
j_gene: TRBJ2-2
v_gene: TRBV7-6

CDR3aa: CASSLGTSASTDTQYF
j_gene: TRBJ2-3
v_gene: TRBV5-8

CDR3aa: CASTLWGSTEAFF
j_gene: TRBJ1-1
v_gene: TRBV5-4

CDR3aa: CASSELGGHEQYF
j_gene: TRBJ2-7
v_gene: TRBV10-2

CDR3aa: CASRVRGATNEKLFF
j_gene: TRBJ1-4
v_gene: TRBV6-5

CDR3aa: CSASSGATDSYEQYF
j_gene: TRBJ2-7
v_gene: TRBV20-1

CDR3aa: CASKGLSGNTIYF
j_gene: TRBJ1-3
v_gene: TRBV7-9

CDR3aa: CASSQYRDSSYEQYF
j_gene: TRBJ2-7
v_gene: TRBV4-3

CDR3aa: CATSDLGGEKLFF
j_gene: TRBJ1-4
v_gene: TRBV24-1

CDR3aa: CASSIAAGAADEQYF
j_gene: TRBJ2-7
v_gene: TRBV19

CDR3aa: CASSPRDTEAFF
j_gene: TRBJ1-1
v_gene: TRBV7-2

CDR3aa: CASSPRALGTEAFF
j_gene: TRBJ1-1
v_gene: TRBV5-5

CDR3aa: CASSLDRARYEQYF
j_gene: TRBJ2-7
v_gene: TRBV5-5

CDR3aa: CASSPDFGDRVSEQFF
j_gene: TRBJ2-1
v_gene: TRBV3-1/TRBV3-2

CDR3aa: CASSTQGATGNTIYF
j_gene: TRBJ1-3
v_gene: TRBV19